This T cell receptor (beta chain) comes out of a study of cytomegalovirus exposure and HLA in healthy donors. Findings and caveats of the study: A later analysis appeared to link common viral pathogens to several of the most significant clusters.

Details on this clone: Its antigen is not identified.

This CDR3 is built from 15 residues. Trimming removed 4 bases from V and 5 bases from J; junction bases left unmatched: 6. CDR1 is SGDLS, CDR2 YYNGEE, per germline. Though probably carrying unrecorded immune exposures, donors were nominally healthy at sampling. 13 Jbeta primers and 60 Vbeta primers were used for the PCR. The assay was immunoSEQ multiplex PCR, and TCRdb's table has in-frame clones only and misses some. The data show 95,000 to 150,000 clones, about 68% seen once. This TCR was sampled from a man between 35 and 55 years old in good health and CMV-seropositive. The V call is TRBV9, the J call TRBJ1-5, with TRBD1 matching over 10 bases. Input material: PBMCs. For the CDR3, the DNA is TGTGCCAGCAGCACCTCGACAGGGGGCGATCAGCCCCAGCATTTT. This encodes CASSTSTGGDQPQHF. Variable domain in full (rest from reference TRBV9 and TRBJ1-5): DSGVTQTPKHLITATGQRVTLRCSPRSGDLSVYWYQQSLDQGLQFLIQYYNGEERAKGNILERFSAQQFPDLHSELNLSSLELGDSALYFCASSTSTGGDQPQHFGDGTRLSIL.